The 9 T cell receptor beta chains reported below all come from one sample, sequenced in a study of radiation and T cells in renal cell carcinoma. The time point is: blood 4 weeks post-SBRT, at nephrectomy. Described treatment: 15 Gy SBRT to primary tumor, nephrectomy 4 weeks later. Method: immunoSEQ multiplex PCR; TCRdb's copy keeps in-frame clones and lacks some. The sample has 130,000 to 150,000 clones, 65% to 90% seen once. Source: blood, taken from a patient whose treatment included radiotherapy and nephrectomy. All receptors derive from a woman aged 45-65 years with renal cell carcinoma.

This clone appeared a single time. V is TRBV7-6 and J is TRBJ2-2; D remains unclear. This CDR3 is built from 15 residues. Trimming removed 5 bases at V and 8 bases at J, with 18 bases between. CDR1 is SGHVS, CDR2 FNYEAQ, per germline. CDR3 loop: CASSPEDLSRGELFF. DNA for the CDR3: TGTGCCAGCAGCCCAGAGGATCTTAGTAGGGGGGAGCTGTTTTTT.

J is TRBJ1-1 and V is TRBV11-2, with D uncertain. Trimming shortened V by 6 bases and J by 6 bases, and 20 bases separated the two germline ends. Germline V gene data show CDR1 as SGHAT and CDR2 as FQNNGV. CDR3 size: 15 residues. The CDR3 DNA reads as TGTGCCAGCAGTTCATCGACCGGAGGAAGGTCTGAAGCTTTCTTT. Translating it yields CASSSSTGGRSEAFF. The full variable domain, rest sourced from reference TRBV11-2 and TRBJ1-1, is EAGVAQSPRYKIIEKRQSVAFWCNPISGHATLYWYQQILGQGPKLLIQFQNNGVVDDSQLPKDRFSAERLKGVDSTLKIQPAKLEDSAVYLCASSSSTGGRSEAFFGQGTRLTVV.

This clone was counted a few times. The chain is built from TRBV5-5 and TRBJ1-1; D unclear. The CDR3 has 13 amino acids. Germline V gene lookup returns CDR1 SGHKS and CDR2 YYEKEE (reference sequence). V dropped 4 bases and J dropped 0 bases, with 7 bases sitting between them. The CDR3 here is CASSVTLNTEAFF. The CDR3 DNA sequence: TGTGCCAGCAGCGTTACTCTGAACACTGAAGCTTTCTTT.

CDR3 nucleotide sequence: TGTGCCAGCAGCTTGGGGTGGGGGAAAGGAAACACCATATATTTT. Its translation: CASSLGWGKGNTIYF. The chain employs TRBV7-2 and TRBJ1-3; a weak D match, TRBD1 (5 bases). The ends were cut back, 3 bases at V and 4 bases at J, with 13 bases in the middle. The CDR3 is 15 amino acids. Germline CDR1 SGHTA, CDR2 FQGNSA.

The gene calls are TRBV9 and TRBJ2-1; 9 bases are a match to TRBD2. The length of the CDR3 is 17 residues. V was pared by 1 base and J by 7 bases, with 12 bases of the junction left unmatched. Germline V gene lookup returns CDR1 SGDLS and CDR2 YYNGEE. CDR3 region: CASSVNSAGGPGNEQFF. Here the CDR3 DNA reads TGTGCCAGCAGCGTAAATTCGGCGGGAGGGCCCGGAAATGAGCAGTTCTTC.

The chain recombines TRBV5-6 with TRBJ2-6; no clear D. V was trimmed by 0 bases and J by 2 bases, leaving 6 bases between them. Germline V gene sequence: CDR1 SGHDT, CDR2 YYEEEE. The CDR3 spans 15 residues. CDR3 sequence reads: CASSLDPTGANVLTF. CDR3 DNA: TGTGCCAGCAGCTTGGACCCGACTGGGGCCAACGTCCTGACTTTC.

This chain joins TRBV7-3 and TRBJ2-5, with a possible D match to TRBD2 (6 bases). The germline gives CDR1 SGHTA, CDR2 FQGTGA. The CDR3 length is 15 residues. V lost 3 bases to trimming and J lost 3 bases, with 14 bases between them. The CDR3 reads CASSFGRGGEETQYF. In DNA form, the CDR3 reads TGTGCCAGCAGCTTCGGAAGGGGAGGAGAAGAGACCCAGTACTTC.

This chain uses TRBV4-3 with TRBJ2-3; 7 bases line up with TRBD2. J was trimmed by 7 bases and V by 0 bases; bases with no gene match: 10. This CDR3 has 16 amino acids. Germline values: CDR1 LGHNA, CDR2 YSLEER. CDR3 sequence reads: CASSQEGQRGLNTQYF. The DNA of the CDR3 is TGCGCCAGCAGCCAAGAGGGCCAGCGGGGCTTAAATACGCAGTATTTT.

This chain uses TRBV28 with TRBJ1-2; D possibly corresponds to TRBD1 (6 bases). The germline V and J ends were trimmed by 5 bases and 3 bases, with 10 bases remaining between them. Germline V gives CDR1 MDHEN, CDR2 SYDVKM. CDR3 length equals 13 residues. The DNA for the CDR3 is TGTGCCAGCAGTCCTGGACAGCACTATGGCTACACCTTC. Translating gives CASSPGQHYGYTF.